Shown below are 26 T cell receptor beta chains from a single sample sequenced in a study of graft-versus-host responses after intestinal transplantation. Produced via immunoSEQ multiplex PCR; TCRdb's table is partial and in-frame only. The profile shows about 98,000 clones, roughly 86% of them singletons. Sequencing was performed on PBMCs, taken 255 days after intestinal transplant. These receptors all stem from a human patient who received an intestinal transplant, so some T cells may come from the graft donor.

J is TRBJ1-1 and V is TRBV7-2; possibly TRBD1 for D (5 bases). The CDR3 runs to 14 residues. Germline V CDR1 and CDR2: SGHTA, FQGNSA. V was trimmed by 1 base and J by 3 bases, leaving 9 bases between them. Here the CDR3 reads CASSLVGGDTEAFF. CDR3 nucleotide sequence: TGTGCCAGCAGCTTAGTCGGGGGGGACACTGAAGCTTTCTTT.

The CDR3 sequence is CASSSYRGRRGTEAFF. For the CDR3, the DNA is TGTGCCAGCAGCTCATACAGGGGGCGGAGGGGCACTGAAGCTTTCTTT. This chain connects TRBV7-9 to TRBJ1-1; 9 bases agree with TRBD1. CDR3 length: 16 amino acids. Germline assignment: CDR1 SEHNR and CDR2 FQNEAQ (reference sequence). After removal of 4 bases from V and 4 bases from J, the junction contained 10 bases not matched to a gene. The full variable domain, its missing parts supplied by reference TRBV7-9 and TRBJ1-1, is DTGVSQNPRHKITKRGQNVTFRCDPISEHNRLYWYRQTLGQGPEFLTYFQNEAQLEKSRLLSDRFSAERPKGSFSTLEIQRTEQGDSAMYLCASSSYRGRRGTEAFFGQGTRLTVV.

This clone has just a few counts. J is TRBJ2-7 and V is TRBV6-1, with a weak D call TRBD1 (6 bases). The CDR3 has 16 residues. Germline lookup yields CDR1 MNHNS and CDR2 SASEGT. Trimming pared 2 bases from V and 2 bases from J, leaving 16 bases between. The CDR3 protein is CASSEPRDRLAYEQYF. The CDR3 bases are TGTGCCAGCAGTGAACCTCGAGACAGGCTAGCCTACGAGCAGTACTTC.

The chain recombines TRBV6-5 with TRBJ2-7; 10 nucleotides align to TRBD1. Germline CDR1 reads MNHEY; CDR2 reads SVGAGI. The CDR3 is made up of 15 amino acids. J was trimmed by 2 bases and V by 4 bases; bases with no gene match: 5. CDR3 sequence reads: CASSSWTGGTYEQYV. Written as DNA, the CDR3 is TGTGCCAGCAGTTCCTGGACAGGGGGGACCTACGAGCAGTACGTC.

The J gene is TRBJ1-1, the V gene TRBV29-1, with TRBD1 as a possible D gene (6 bases). Trimming took off 3 bases at V and 8 bases at J, with 16 bases between the two ends. Germline V gene sequence: CDR1 SQVTM, CDR2 ANQGSEA. This CDR3 comprises 13 residues. CDR3 amino acids: CSVEFRDTGEAFF. The DNA of the CDR3 is TGCAGCGTTGAGTTCAGGGATACAGGGGAAGCTTTCTTT.

This chain uses TRBV7-8 with TRBJ2-1; 7 bases line up with TRBD2. V was clipped by 0 bases and J by 2 bases; unmatched bases: 4. Germline V lookup: CDR1 SGHVS, CDR2 FQNEAQ. CDR3 length: 16 amino acids. The CDR3 nucleotides read TGTGCCAGCAGCTTAGCGGCTAGCGGTACCTACAATGAGCAGTTCTTC. This encodes CASSLAASGTYNEQFF.

The chain joins TRBV4-3 to TRBJ2-7; D call uncertain. V was pared by 1 base and J by 3 bases, with 22 bases between. CDR3 length equals 18 residues. Germline CDR1 LGHNA, CDR2 YSLEER. The CDR3 DNA sequence: TGCGCCAGCAGCCAAGTCGGAACAGTAAAAACCTCCCTCTACGAGCAGTACGTC. Translation: CASSQVGTVKTSLYEQYV.

The chain carries TRBV2 and TRBJ2-5; weak D call: TRBD2 (5 bases). This CDR3 has 17 residues. Looked up from germline, CDR1 is SNHLY and CDR2 is FYNNEI. V was pared by 4 bases and J by 2 bases, with 20 bases between. The CDR3 region has the DNA TGTGCCAGCAGTGGGTCTCGGAGGCGGGCACAACAAGAGACCCAGTACTTC. Amino acid sequence: CASSGSRRRAQQETQYF.

This chain uses TRBV18 with TRBJ2-1, with D perhaps matching TRBD1 (6 bases). Germline assignment: CDR1 KGHSH and CDR2 LQKENI. V was trimmed by 4 bases and J by 3 bases, leaving 16 bases between them. The CDR3 has 16 amino acids. The DNA of the CDR3 is TGTGCCAGCTCACGCCGACAGGATTCAAACTACAATGAGCAGTTCTTC. Translated: CASSRRQDSNYNEQFF.

The chain couples TRBV28 to TRBJ1-5; TRBD1 matches at 8 bases. In germline, CDR1 is MDHEN, CDR2 SYDVKM. The CDR3 length is 14 residues. With 5 bases clipped from V and 4 bases from J, the junction kept 4 bases outside the gene matches. CDR3 in DNA: TGTGCCAGCAGTCCCAGGGGGCGGAATCAGCCCCAGCATTTT. The encoded protein is CASSPRGRNQPQHF.

The gene calls are TRBV6-5 and TRBJ1-1, with no clear D. V lost 0 bases to trimming and J lost 5 bases, with 10 bases between them. The CDR3 covers 14 residues. Germline assignment: CDR1 MNHEY and CDR2 SVGAGI. CDR3 sequence reads: CASSYSEGGTEAFF. Here the CDR3 DNA reads TGTGCCAGCAGTTACTCGGAGGGTGGGACTGAAGCTTTCTTT.

This rearrangement joins TRBV30 to TRBJ2-5; D is unresolved. V was cut by 3 bases and J by 4 bases, with 6 bases left in between. CDR3 size: 11 residues. Germline V lookup: CDR1 GTSNPN, CDR2 SVGIG (reference sequence). The CDR3 is CAWSYRETQYF. In nucleotides, the CDR3 is TGTGCCTGGAGCTACCGAGAGACCCAGTACTTC.

This clone has a single count. The rearrangement joins TRBV2 to TRBJ1-5, with D perhaps matching TRBD1 (6 bases). There are 12 residues in the CDR3. Trimming removed 7 bases from V and 7 bases from J, with 11 bases in between. From germline, CDR1 is SNHLY and CDR2 FYNNEI. This CDR3 reads CASTGVGQPQHF. For the CDR3, the DNA is TGTGCCAGCACAGGGGTAGGGCAGCCCCAGCATTTT.

This chain joins TRBV7-2 and TRBJ2-7; 8 positions match TRBD2. Germline CDR1 reads SGHTA; CDR2 reads FQGNSA. The trim removed 5 bases at V and 2 bases at J, leaving 8 bases unmatched. The CDR3 has 15 amino acids. The CDR3 coding sequence is TGTGCCAGCAGCCCGCTAGCGGGTACCGCCTACGAGCAGTACTTC. Translating it yields CASSPLAGTAYEQYF.

The chain employs TRBV4-1 and TRBJ2-3; D is uncertain. Germline V gene data show CDR1 as MGHRA and CDR2 as YSYEKL. V dropped 1 base and J dropped 2 bases, with 16 bases sitting between them. The CDR3 has 17 residues. The CDR3 DNA follows: TGCGCCAGCAGCCAAGTGGGATTGGGTAGCTACACAGATACGCAGTATTTT. This codes for CASSQVGLGSYTDTQYF.

This clone was picked up one time. The V call is TRBV14, the J call TRBJ2-5; TRBD1 matches 8 bases. This CDR3 has 13 amino acids. CDR1 and CDR2 from the germline V gene are SGHDN and FVKESK. V lost 5 bases and J lost 7; bases outside the gene matches: 6. The CDR3 loop is CASSRQGSGTQYF. CDR3 nucleotide sequence: TGTGCCAGCAGCAGACAGGGGAGCGGGACCCAGTACTTC.

This clone has a single count. The rearrangement uses TRBV6-6 and TRBJ1-2, with a tentative D call TRBD1 (5 bases). Per germline, CDR1 MNHNY and CDR2 SVGAGI (reference sequence). Trimming took 8 bases from V and 3 from J, leaving 16 bases between them. The length of the CDR3 is 14 residues. The CDR3 DNA sequence: TGTGCCAGCGATAATGGCAGGGAGGACTATGGCTACACCTTC. It encodes CASDNGREDYGYTF.

This clone was counted a single time. This sequence joins TRBV28 and TRBJ2-3, with 7 positions matching TRBD2. Trimming at V came to 8 bases and at J to 3 bases, leaving 8 bases not matched to a gene. The CDR3 consists of 14 residues. Germline V gives CDR1 MDHEN, CDR2 SYDVKM. The DNA of the CDR3 is TGTGCCAGCGCCTGGGGGAGGGAAACAGATACGCAGTATTTT. It translates to CASAWGRETDTQYF. The full variable domain, its missing parts supplied by reference TRBV28 and TRBJ2-3, is DVKVTQSSRYLVKRTGEKVFLECVQDMDHENMFWYRQDPGLGLRLIYFSYDVKMKEKGDIPEGYSVSREKKERFSLILESASTNQTSMYLCASAWGRETDTQYFGPGTRLTVL.

V usage is TRBV9 and J usage is TRBJ1-3; no clear D gene. There are 13 residues in the CDR3. Trimming pared 4 bases from V and 0 bases from J, leaving 5 bases between. Germline V lookup: CDR1 SGDLS, CDR2 YYNGEE. This chain's CDR3 is CASSTLSGNTIYF. CDR3 sequence (DNA): TGTGCCAGCAGCACCCTCTCTGGAAACACCATATATTTT. The full variable domain, in which reference TRBV9 and TRBJ1-3 provide the parts outside the CDR3, is DSGVTQTPKHLITATGQRVTLRCSPRSGDLSVYWYQQSLDQGLQFLIQYYNGEERAKGNILERFSAQQFPDLHSELNLSSLELGDSALYFCASSTLSGNTIYFGEGSWLTVV.

V usage is TRBV19 and J usage is TRBJ2-7; a possible D gene is TRBD2 (6 bases). The V gene's germline CDR1 is LNHDA and CDR2 SQIVND (reference sequence). Trimming removed 3 bases at V and 2 bases at J, with 11 bases between. The CDR3 contains 14 residues. CDR3 sequence reads: CASSIRGNPYEQYV. The DNA for the CDR3 is TGTGCCAGTAGTATTCGGGGGAACCCCTACGAGCAGTACGTC.

The chain links TRBV28 to TRBJ2-2, with D unresolved. Trimming removed 7 bases at V and 4 bases at J, with 13 bases between. This CDR3 contains 14 residues. Germline V lookup: CDR1 MDHEN, CDR2 SYDVKM. CDR3 loop: CASTDLGFTGELFF. The DNA for the CDR3 is TGTGCCAGCACCGATCTGGGGTTCACCGGGGAGCTGTTTTTT.

This chain links TRBV28 with TRBJ2-3; 10 bases align to TRBD1. Germline V gene lookup returns CDR1 MDHEN and CDR2 SYDVKM. Trimming took 5 bases from V and 2 from J; bases not matched to a gene: 7. The CDR3 extends over 16 amino acids. As DNA, the CDR3 is TGTGCCAGCAGTCCCGGGACAGGGGAATACACAGATACGCAGTATTTT. Residues: CASSPGTGEYTDTQYF.

The V and J genes are TRBV25-1 and TRBJ2-6; possibly TRBD2 for D (5 bases). Germline CDR1 reads MGHDK; CDR2 reads SYGVNS. The CDR3 is 13 residues long. V shed 10 bases and J shed 0 bases, with 7 bases lying between them. The CDR3 bases are TGTGCCACGGGATTCTCTGGGGCCAACGTCCTGACTTTC. Its translation is CATGFSGANVLTF.

The rearrangement uses TRBV30 and TRBJ2-7; 10 bases map to TRBD1. Germline V gives CDR1 GTSNPN, CDR2 SVGIG (reference sequence). The trim removed 3 bases at V and 4 bases at J, leaving 6 bases unmatched. The CDR3 is 14 residues long. The CDR3 reads CAWSTGTGAYEQYF. DNA of the CDR3: TGTGCCTGGAGCACCGGGACAGGGGCTTACGAGCAGTACTTC. The complete variable domain, with remaining parts taken from reference TRBV30 and TRBJ2-7, reads SQTIHQWPATLVQPVGSPLSLECTVEGTSNPNLYWYRQAAGRGLQLLFYSVGIGQISSEVPQNLSASRPQDRQFILSSKKLLLSDSGFYLCAWSTGTGAYEQYFGPGTRLTVT.

This clone was seen only once. J is TRBJ1-2 and V is TRBV6-1; D is unclear. Deletions cut 6 bases from V and 8 bases from J, with 16 bases between. The CDR3 length is 13 residues. Germline V CDR1 and CDR2: MNHNS, SASEGT. CDR3 coding DNA: TGTGCCAGCAGACCCAACCCTTCAGAGGGCTACACCTTC. Translating it yields CASRPNPSEGYTF.

The chain combines TRBV6-5 with TRBJ1-1; no clear D. Germline CDR1 reads MNHEY; CDR2 reads SVGAGI. Trimming left V 0 bases short and J 6 bases short, with 5 bases between. The CDR3 consists of 12 residues. The CDR3 region has the DNA TGTGCCAGCAGTTACTCAGGATCTGAAGCTTTCTTT. Encoded protein: CASSYSGSEAFF.